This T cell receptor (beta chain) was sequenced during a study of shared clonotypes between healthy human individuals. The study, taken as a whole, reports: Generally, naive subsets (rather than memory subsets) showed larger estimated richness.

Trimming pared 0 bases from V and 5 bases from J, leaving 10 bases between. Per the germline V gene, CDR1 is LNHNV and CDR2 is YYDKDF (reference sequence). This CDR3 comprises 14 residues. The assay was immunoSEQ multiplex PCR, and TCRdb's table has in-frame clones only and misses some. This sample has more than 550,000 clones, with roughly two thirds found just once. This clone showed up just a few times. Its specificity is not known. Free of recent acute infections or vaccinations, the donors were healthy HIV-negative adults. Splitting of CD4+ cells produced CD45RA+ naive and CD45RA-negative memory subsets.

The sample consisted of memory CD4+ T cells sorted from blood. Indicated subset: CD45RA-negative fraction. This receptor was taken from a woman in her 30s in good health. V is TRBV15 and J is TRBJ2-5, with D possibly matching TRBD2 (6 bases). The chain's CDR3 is CATSRDRGLETQYF. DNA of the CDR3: TGTGCCACCAGCAGAGATCGGGGACTCGAGACCCAGTACTTC.